This T cell receptor beta chain stems from a study of beta chain features in type 1 diabetes. Overall study context: There were 107,917,701 sorted cells examined across all samples.

Expressed TCRB transcripts were sequenced, since all the RNA that had been isolated was reverse transcribed. Using immunoSEQ multiplex PCR, the repertoire was profiled, and TCRdb retains in-frame clones only, with some absent. The data contain 360,000 or so clones, about 19% of them singletons. One heparinised blood draw, averaging about 120 mL, came from each donor. The material sequenced was naive CD4+ T cells from blood. The sequence came from a woman aged 18-29 years in good health.

This CDR3 reads CSVDRTSGGREQYF. The DNA for the CDR3 is TGCAGCGTTGACCGCACTAGCGGGGGTCGGGAGCAGTACTTC. The gene calls are TRBV29-1 and TRBJ2-7; 11 positions agree with TRBD2. Germline trimming cut 3 bases from V and 7 bases from J; bases unmatched to any gene: 8. This CDR3 contains 14 residues. The germline CDR1 and CDR2 sequences are SQVTM and ANQGSEA.